The T cell receptor (beta chain) under discussion was sequenced for a study of somatic mutations in cytotoxic T cells in rheumatoid arthritis. Study overall: Patients had 30 ml EDTA blood drawn right after diagnosis, before any treatment. In some cases, T-cell populations stained with V beta antibodies were flow-sorted at nearly 100% purity, and these included V beta1+ cells sequenced for TCRB. General study points: Age-dependent increases in CD8+ clonality occurred in rheumatoid arthritis patients but not in healthy controls.

The CD4+ and CD8+ fractions came from positive magnetic bead selection and were purity-checked by flow cytometry. Sequencing used immunoSEQ multiplex PCR; TCRdb keeps in-frame clones, though not all of them. The sample records some 11,000 clones, roughly 85% being singletons. For this clone: Its target is unknown.

Sequencing was performed on CD8+ T cells sorted from blood. This sequence originates from an adult with rheumatoid arthritis.

CDR3 in amino acids: CASSSRGGGRGEQYF. DNA of the CDR3: TGTGCCAGCAGCTCCCGGGGGGGCGGGAGGGGCGAGCAGTACTTC. The chain employs TRBV9 and TRBJ2-7; 9 bases fit TRBD2. V shed 4 bases and J 6 bases; nucleotides not matched to a gene: 11. Germline V gene sequence: CDR1 SGDLS, CDR2 YYNGEE. The CDR3 sequence is 15 residues long. Based on the CDR3 plus reference TRBV9 and TRBJ2-7, the full variable domain is DSGVTQTPKHLITATGQRVTLRCSPRSGDLSVYWYQQSLDQGLQFLIQYYNGEERAKGNILERFSAQQFPDLHSELNLSSLELGDSALYFCASSSRGGGRGEQYFGPGTRLTVT.